The sequence of this T cell receptor (beta chain) was determined in a study of blood T cell repertoires in COVID-19. For the study at large: The origin of the acute and convalescent COVID-19 samples was the United States, Italy and Spain. The analysed material was cDNA or gDNA that came from T cells, B-cell-depleted T cells, or PBMCs.

Source study methods: By means of reference gene primer amplification, nucleated cell counts were estimated. Libraries were prepared by immunoSEQ multiplex PCR; TCRdb keeps only in-frame clonotypes and omits some of them. V and J calls and clone size are as listed in that table; D and trimming were resolved from the DNA. The table includes about 210,000 clones, 88% detected once. With V trimmed by 1 base and J by 2 bases, 4 bases remained unmatched. The V gene's germline CDR1 is MGHRA and CDR2 YSYEKL. The CDR3 totals 15 residues. Sequenced input: peripheral blood. The chain links TRBV4-1 to TRBJ1-2; 7 bases match TRBD1. This receptor was obtained from a man aged 65 to 85 with acute or convalescent COVID-19. The CDR3: CASSQVGTANYGYTF. The CDR3 nucleotides are TGCGCCAGCAGCCAAGTAGGGACAGCAAACTATGGCTACACCTTC.